Shown below are 29 T cell receptor beta chains from a single sample sequenced in a study of blood T cell repertoires in COVID-19. TCRdb's table, derived via immunoSEQ multiplex PCR, lists solely in-frame clones and lacks some. This sample has 200,000 to 250,000 clones; under 85% occur once, and the top ten carry roughly 2%. Source material: peripheral blood. These receptors came from a man under 40 who had recovered from COVID-19.

This chain joins TRBV12-5 and TRBJ2-2; 11 bases are shared with TRBD2. This CDR3 is built from 18 residues. CDR1 and CDR2 (germline): LGHNT, FRNRAP. The V gene end was trimmed by 3 bases and the J gene end by 4 bases; junction bases not matched to a gene: 10. The CDR3 is CASGFSPSGGQITGELFF. The CDR3 DNA reads TGTGCTAGTGGTTTTTCCCCTAGCGGGGGGCAGATCACCGGGGAGCTGTTTTTT.

The J gene is TRBJ1-5, the V gene TRBV28; TRBD1 might be the D (6 bases). In germline, CDR1 is MDHEN, CDR2 SYDVKM. V dropped 10 bases and J dropped 5 bases, with 15 bases sitting between them. CDR3 length equals 13 residues. DNA of the CDR3: TGTGCCACGGGTGTACCAGGGGATCAGCCCCAGCATTTT. Translation: CATGVPGDQPQHF.

V and J are TRBV12-3 or TRBV12-4 and TRBJ1-1; D not resolved. The CDR3 spans 13 residues. Trimming removed 6 bases from V and 8 bases from J, with 16 bases in between. The CDR3 DNA reads TGTGCCAGCAGCGACACAGTCCCGACCGAAGCTTTCTTT. Translation gives CASSDTVPTEAFF.

The chain is built from TRBV6-5 and TRBJ2-7; weak D call: TRBD2 (5 bases). This CDR3 has 11 amino acids. Trimming pared 7 bases from V and 9 bases from J, leaving 13 bases between. Germline V lookup: CDR1 MNHEY, CDR2 SVGAGI. Here the CDR3 DNA reads TGTGCCAGCAAGGACTTAGCTGGGCAGTACTTC. Translated, it gives CASKDLAGQYF.

This chain uses TRBV11-2 with TRBJ1-4; 7 positions agree with TRBD1. From germline, CDR1 is SGHAT and CDR2 FQNNGV. V shed 5 bases, J shed 1 base, and the junction held 1 base outside the gene matches. This CDR3 is 14 amino acids long. CDR3 in DNA: TGTGCCAGCAGCCGACAGGGAACTAATGAAAAACTGTTTTTT. It is translated as CASSRQGTNEKLFF.

The V call is TRBV2, the J call TRBJ2-3, with D unclear. V shed 2 bases and J shed 7 bases, with 10 bases lying between them. The germline V gene has CDR1 SNHLY and CDR2 FYNNEI. The CDR3 is 13 amino acids. In DNA form, the CDR3 reads TGTGCCAGCAGTGAAACGCTAACCCATACGCAGTATTTT. Translating it yields CASSETLTHTQYF.

V usage is TRBV12-3 or TRBV12-4 and J usage is TRBJ1-2, with 7 bases matching TRBD1. Trimming took 6 bases from V and 5 from J; bases not matched to a gene: 3. The length of the CDR3 is 12 residues. The CDR3: CASRGQAYGYTF. The CDR3 DNA follows: TGTGCCAGCAGAGGACAGGCTTATGGCTACACCTTC.

V gene TRBV5-1 combines with J gene TRBJ2-3, with D perhaps TRBD1 (5 bases). V shed 0 bases and J shed 8 bases, with 13 bases lying between them. Germline V gives CDR1 SGHRS, CDR2 YFSETQ. The CDR3 is 14 amino acids. The CDR3 reads CASSLANVGRTQYF. Written as DNA, the CDR3 is TGCGCCAGCAGCTTGGCGAATGTGGGGCGTACGCAGTATTTT.

The chain joins TRBV5-1 to TRBJ1-2; 11 nucleotides align to TRBD1. The germline V gene has CDR1 SGHRS and CDR2 YFSETQ. The CDR3 covers 15 residues. With V trimmed by 4 bases and J by 4 bases, 6 bases remained unmatched. CDR3 bases: TGCGCCAGCAGCGAGTCGGGACAGGGGGGCTATGGCTACACCTTC. Translation gives CASSESGQGGYGYTF.

The CDR3: CASSPTSGEYEQFF. In DNA, the CDR3 is TGTGCCAGCTCACCGACTAGCGGTGAGTATGAGCAGTTCTTC. The genes are TRBV18 and TRBJ2-1; 9 bases line up with TRBD2. The CDR3 extends over 14 amino acids. Trimming took 3 bases from V and 8 from J; bases not matched to a gene: 5. CDR1 is KGHSH, CDR2 LQKENI, per germline.

The chain recombines TRBV28 with TRBJ2-3; 9 positions match TRBD2. Germline CDR1 and CDR2: MDHEN and SYDVKM. This CDR3 contains 17 residues. With V trimmed by 5 bases and J by 14 bases, 23 bases remained unmatched. This CDR3 is CASSKALSSGGPNGPYF. DNA of the CDR3: TGTGCCAGCAGTAAAGCCCTCTCCAGCGGGGGGCCGAATGGACCGTATTTT. Variable domain in full (rest from reference TRBV28 and TRBJ2-3): DVKVTQSSRYLVKRTGEKVFLECVQDMDHENMFWYRQDPGLGLRLIYFSYDVKMKEKGDIPEGYSVSREKKERFSLILESASTNQTSMYLCASSKALSSGGPNGPYFGPGTRLTVL.

The rearrangement links TRBV7-2 to TRBJ1-1; weak D call: TRBD1 (6 bases). The length of the CDR3 is 15 residues. Looked up from germline, CDR1 is SGHTA and CDR2 is FQGNSA. Trimming removed 5 bases at V and 0 bases at J, with 13 bases between. In nucleotides, the CDR3 is TGTGCCAGCAGCCCCGGGGGGGCGATGAACACTGAAGCTTTCTTT. Residues: CASSPGGAMNTEAFF.

The chain carries TRBV5-1 and TRBJ1-4, with D perhaps TRBD1 (6 bases). The CDR3 consists of 15 residues. Trimming shortened V by 4 bases and J by 4 bases, and 14 bases separated the two germline ends. CDR1 is SGHRS, CDR2 YFSETQ, per germline. The CDR3 loop is CASSPLTGGNEKLFF. The CDR3 nucleotides are TGCGCCAGCAGCCCGTTGACAGGTGGTAATGAAAAACTGTTTTTT.

The genes are TRBV6-1 and TRBJ1-1, with D uncertain. This CDR3 has 14 amino acids. The V gene lost 1 base and the J gene lost 2 bases, with 8 bases spanning the gap. In germline, CDR1 is MNHNS, CDR2 SASEGT. CDR3 loop: CASSEGTVNTEAFF. CDR3 sequence (DNA): TGTGCCAGCAGTGAAGGAACGGTCAACACTGAAGCTTTCTTT.

V is TRBV7-2 and J is TRBJ1-5; 8 nucleotides agree with TRBD1. The CDR3 consists of 15 residues. The ends lost 4 bases at V and 7 bases at J; junction bases unmatched: 9. Germline CDR1 and CDR2: SGHTA and FQGNSA. The CDR3 DNA sequence: TGTGCCAGCAGCTCGTCAGGGGGCGTCGGGCAGCCCCAGCATTTT. Translated, it gives CASSSSGGVGQPQHF.

The chain employs TRBV2 and TRBJ2-5; TRBD2 aligns across 7 bases. This CDR3 comprises 16 residues. V gave up 4 bases and J gave up 2 bases; unmatched junction bases: 10. Germline CDR1 reads SNHLY; CDR2 reads FYNNEI. The CDR3 spells CASSGGVGGKQETQYF. The DNA for the CDR3 is TGTGCCAGCAGTGGGGGAGTGGGGGGGAAACAAGAGACCCAGTACTTC.

The chain employs TRBV6-5 and TRBJ2-7; 14 bases fit TRBD2. V shed 2 bases and J 6 bases; nucleotides not matched to a gene: 3. Germline lookup yields CDR1 MNHEY and CDR2 SVGAGI. This CDR3 has 15 residues. The CDR3 loop reads CASSYVTSGGGEQYF. CDR3 DNA: TGTGCCAGCAGTTACGTGACTAGCGGGGGGGGCGAGCAGTACTTC.

CDR3 nucleotides: TGTGCCAGCAGTGAAGAGTCAGCCTACAATGAGCAGTTCTTC. As protein: CASSEESAYNEQFF. The chain links TRBV6-1 to TRBJ2-1, with D uncertain. The V gene lost 1 base and the J gene lost 2 bases, with 6 bases spanning the gap. The CDR3 length is 14 residues. Germline loops: CDR1 MNHNS, CDR2 SASEGT.

This chain links TRBV4-2 with TRBJ1-5, with 10 bases aligning to TRBD1. J lost 7 bases, V lost 5 bases, and 2 bases had no gene match. CDR3 length: 13 amino acids. Looked up from germline, CDR1 is LGHNA and CDR2 is YNFKEQ. CDR3 amino acids: CASSLDRGQPQHF. Here the CDR3 DNA reads TGTGCCAGCAGCTTGGACAGGGGGCAGCCCCAGCATTTT.

The chain links TRBV27 to TRBJ2-1; 12 bases are a match to TRBD2. Germline V gene data show CDR1 as MNHEY and CDR2 as SMNVEV (reference sequence). This CDR3 has 17 residues. With V trimmed by 8 bases and J by 1 base, 9 bases remained unmatched. The CDR3 coding sequence is TGTGCCAGCTCCCCACTAGCGGGGGGCCTTTCCTACAATGAGCAGTTCTTC. Translated: CASSPLAGGLSYNEQFF.

This chain joins TRBV5-1 and TRBJ2-5; D is ambiguous. Germline V gene sequence: CDR1 SGHRS, CDR2 YFSETQ. The V and J ends lost 4 bases and 0 bases respectively, with 7 bases between them. This CDR3 has 13 amino acids. The CDR3 bases are TGCGCCAGCAGCGACACCAACCAAGAGACCCAGTACTTC. Translating it yields CASSDTNQETQYF.

The CDR3 sequence: CASSLTSGGPDTQYF. For the CDR3, the DNA is TGTGCCAGCAGCTTGACTAGCGGGGGACCAGATACGCAGTATTTT. J is TRBJ2-3 and V is TRBV7-3; 12 nucleotides align to TRBD2. Trimming cost V 3 bases and J 4 bases; bases outside gene matches: 2. The germline gives CDR1 SGHTA, CDR2 FQGTGA. The CDR3 is 15 residues long.

V gene TRBV4-1 combines with J gene TRBJ2-7, with 9 bases matching TRBD1. J lost 11 bases, V lost 0 bases, and 5 bases had no gene match. The germline gives CDR1 MGHRA, CDR2 YSYEKL. The CDR3 runs 13 residues. DNA for the CDR3: TGCGCCAGCAGCCAAGAACGGGGGGACAGGGAGTACTTC. Its protein is CASSQERGDREYF.

The chain couples TRBV5-8 to TRBJ1-4; D ambiguous. CDR1 and CDR2 from the germline V gene are SGHTS and YDEGEE. The CDR3 is 15 residues long. Trimming left V 4 bases short and J 7 bases short, with 17 bases between. The CDR3 is CASSPGAGRSEKLFF. CDR3 nucleotides: TGTGCCAGCAGCCCGGGAGCCGGCCGATCTGAAAAACTGTTTTTT.

This clone was seen once. The chain employs TRBV19 and TRBJ2-2; perhaps TRBD1 as D (6 bases). This CDR3 spans 15 amino acids. Germline CDR1 and CDR2: LNHDA and SQIVND (reference sequence). V was clipped by 7 bases and J by 3 bases, with 15 bases between them. CDR3 nucleotide sequence: TGTGCCAGTACCCCCCCAGGGGCGGACACCGGGGAGCTGTTTTTT. Its translation: CASTPPGADTGELFF.

This chain joins TRBV18 and TRBJ2-5; D not certain. From germline, CDR1 is KGHSH and CDR2 LQKENI. The CDR3 is 13 residues long. The ends were cut back, 3 bases at V and 2 bases at J, with 7 bases in the middle. The CDR3 spells CASSPIGQETQYF. CDR3 DNA sequence: TGTGCCAGCTCACCGATCGGTCAAGAGACCCAGTACTTC.

This chain links TRBV11-2 with TRBJ2-1; TRBD2 agrees at 8 bases. V gave up 1 base and J gave up 7 bases; unmatched junction bases: 9. The CDR3 extends over 16 amino acids. CDR1 and CDR2 (germline): SGHAT, FQNNGV. The CDR3 nucleotides read TGTGCCAGCAGCTTAGGTTCGGGGGGGCCTGCGAATGAGCAGTTCTTC. As protein: CASSLGSGGPANEQFF.

The gene calls are TRBV7-8 and TRBJ1-1, with D unresolved. The germline V gene has CDR1 SGHVS and CDR2 FQNEAQ. Trimming took 4 bases from V and 5 from J, leaving 14 bases between them. This CDR3 contains 14 residues. The CDR3 DNA reads TGTGCCAGCAGCTCGAGTGCGGGGTTAACTGAAGCTTTCTTT. This sequence encodes CASSSSAGLTEAFF.

Here the CDR3 reads CASRGQGEGNTIYF. In DNA form, the CDR3 reads TGCGCCAGCAGGGGACAGGGGGAAGGAAACACCATATATTTT. V gene TRBV10-2 combines with J gene TRBJ1-3, with 11 nucleotides matching TRBD1. The V and J ends lost 6 bases and 4 bases, in that order; junction bases with no gene match: 2. This CDR3 has 14 residues. In germline, CDR1 is WSHSY, CDR2 SAAADI.